A selection of T cell receptor beta chains follows, all from one sample in a study of blood T cell repertoires in COVID-19. Some clones are missing from TCRdb's copy, which holds only in-frame ones; the method was immunoSEQ multiplex PCR. In the table there are about 360,000 clones, around 90% of which are singletons. The sample was PBMCs or T cells enriched from blood (not recorded which). Receptors originate from a woman aged 40 to 55 with acute COVID-19. Each CDR3 is given with its conserved first and last residue. D genes are given only for firm matches. Clone size is not always given. Where it is, it says once, few, many or a class for expanded clones.

d_call	v_call	clone_size	j_call	cdr3_nt	cdr3_aa
TRBD1	TRBV19	NA	TRBJ1-3	TGTGCCAGTACCCGGCGGAACAGGGGAAGCTCTGGAAACACCATATATTTT	CASTRRNRGSSGNTIYF
NA	TRBV13	NA	TRBJ2-3	TGTGCCAGCAGCAAAAGCGGTACTAGCACAGATACGCAGTATTTT	CASSKSGTSTDTQYF
NA	TRBV6-6	NA	TRBJ2-4	TGTGCCAGCAGCGAACCTACCGGGATAGCCAAAAACATTCAGTACTTC	CASSEPTGIAKNIQYF
NA	TRBV7-6	NA	TRBJ1-2	TGTGCCAGCAGCTTAGGACAAACCTATGGCTACACCTTC	CASSLGQTYGYTF
NA	TRBV6-5	NA	TRBJ1-2	TGTGCCAGCAGCTCCGGGACTGGTGGCTACACCTTC	CASSSGTGGYTF
TRBD1	TRBV19	once	TRBJ1-4	TGTGCCAGTAGACCCCAGGGGGTGGAAAAACTGTTTTTT	CASRPQGVEKLFF
NA	TRBV13	NA	TRBJ2-2	TGTGCCAGCAGCAAAGACAGGCGGCTAGCCCGCACCGGGGAGCTGTTTTTT	CASSKDRRLARTGELFF
NA	TRBV7-8	NA	TRBJ1-3	TGTGCCAGCAGTCATCGTTCTAACTCTGGAAACACCATATATTTT	CASSHRSNSGNTIYF
TRBD1	TRBV9	NA	TRBJ1-2	TGTGCCAGCAGCGTAGCTACGGGGACAGGGTTCGGCTACACCTTC	CASSVATGTGFGYTF
TRBD2	TRBV9	NA	TRBJ2-3	TGTGCCAGCAGCGGAAGCGGGGGGGCCTGGAATACGCAGTATTTT	CASSGSGGAWNTQYF
TRBD1	TRBV6-5	NA	TRBJ1-4	TGTGCCAGCAGTTACTCCAGGGGGCGAGAAAAACTGTTTTTT	CASSYSRGREKLFF
TRBD2	TRBV11-2	NA	TRBJ2-3	TGTGCCAGCAGCTTAGGTCCCAAGCGGGGGCGAACAGATACGCAGTATTTT	CASSLGPKRGRTDTQYF
NA	TRBV5-1	NA	TRBJ2-2	TGCGCCAGCAGCTTGGCCGGGGGATCGGCCGGGGAGCTGTTTTTT	CASSLAGGSAGELFF
NA	TRBV5-1	NA	TRBJ1-2	TGCGCCAGCAGTGGAGGAGGCTATGGCTACACCTTC	CASSGGGYGYTF
TRBD1	TRBV5-1	NA	TRBJ2-3	TGCGCCAGCAGCCCCGGGACAGGGGGCTCAGATACGCAGTATTTT	CASSPGTGGSDTQYF
NA	TRBV5-1	NA	TRBJ1-5	TGCGCCAGCAGCTTGTCGGGGGATCGCAATCAGCCCCAGCATTTT	CASSLSGDRNQPQHF
TRBD1	TRBV5-4	NA	TRBJ2-2	TGTGCCAGCAGGCGTGAGGGGACAGGGGGGACCGGGGAGCTGTTTTTT	CASRREGTGGTGELFF